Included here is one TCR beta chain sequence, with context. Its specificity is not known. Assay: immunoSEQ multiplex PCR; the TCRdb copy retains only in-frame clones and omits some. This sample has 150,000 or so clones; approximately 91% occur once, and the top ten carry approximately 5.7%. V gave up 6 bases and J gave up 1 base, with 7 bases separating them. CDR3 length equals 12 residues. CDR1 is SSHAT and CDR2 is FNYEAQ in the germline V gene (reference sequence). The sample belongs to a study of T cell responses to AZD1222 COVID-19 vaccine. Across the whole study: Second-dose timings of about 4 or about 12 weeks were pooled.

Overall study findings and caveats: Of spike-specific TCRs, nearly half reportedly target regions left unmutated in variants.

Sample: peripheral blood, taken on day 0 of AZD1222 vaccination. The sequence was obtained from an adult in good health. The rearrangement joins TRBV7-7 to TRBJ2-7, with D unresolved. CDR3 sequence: CASRVRSYEQYF. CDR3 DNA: TGTGCCAGCAGGGTGAGGTCCTACGAGCAGTACTTC.